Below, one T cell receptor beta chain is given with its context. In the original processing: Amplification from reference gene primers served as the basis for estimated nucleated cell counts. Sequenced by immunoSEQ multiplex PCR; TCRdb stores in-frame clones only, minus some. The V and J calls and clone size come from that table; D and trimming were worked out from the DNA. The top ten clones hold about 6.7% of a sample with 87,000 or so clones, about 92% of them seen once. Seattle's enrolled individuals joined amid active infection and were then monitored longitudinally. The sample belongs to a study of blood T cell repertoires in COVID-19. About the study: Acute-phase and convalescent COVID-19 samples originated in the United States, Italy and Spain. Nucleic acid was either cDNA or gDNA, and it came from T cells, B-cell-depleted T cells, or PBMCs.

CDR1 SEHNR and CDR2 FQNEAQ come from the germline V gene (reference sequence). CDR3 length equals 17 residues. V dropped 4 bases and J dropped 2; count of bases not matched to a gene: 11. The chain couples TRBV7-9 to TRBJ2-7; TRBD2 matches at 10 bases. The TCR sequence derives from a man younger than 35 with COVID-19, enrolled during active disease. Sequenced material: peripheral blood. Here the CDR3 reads CASSSATSGRLTYEQYF. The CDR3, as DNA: TGTGCCAGCAGCTCAGCGACTAGCGGGCGTTTGACCTACGAGCAGTACTTC.